One sample yielded the 17 T cell receptor beta chains listed below, sequenced in a study of T cell repertoires in cytomegalovirus infection. TCRdb processed the reads anew with MiXCR; each CDR3 protein has one entry. The repertoire holds around 450,000 distinct CDR3 sequences, with over 9% as singletons. The sequenced sample consisted of PBMCs. The receptors were gathered from a human donor in good health (CMV status not recorded). Some clones in this sample may be carry-over from other donors' samples.

As for this clonotype: This may arise from a read error, as a much more abundant clone is one base away. No conserved phenylalanine or tryptophan is present at the end of the CDR3, so a read error is the likely explanation. The chain recombines TRBV29-1 with TRBJ1-4; 7 positions agree with TRBD1. This CDR3 is built from 13 residues. Trimming at V came to 7 bases and at J to 7 bases, leaving 9 bases not matched to a gene. Germline loops: CDR1 SQVTM, CDR2 ANQGSEA. The CDR3 nucleotides are TGCAGCGCCATGACAGGGAGTAGTGAAAAACTGTTTTTA. This translates into CSAMTGSSEKLFL.

Ten or more counts support this clonotype. The V and J genes are TRBV20-1 and TRBJ2-1, with TRBD2 matching over 11 bases. This CDR3 has 14 residues. J was trimmed by 9 bases and V by 5 bases; bases with no gene match: 9. Germline V gene data show CDR1 as DFQATT and CDR2 as SNEGSKA (reference sequence). The DNA for the CDR3 is TGCAGTGCTGAGGGATACCTAGCGGGGGGTGAGCAGTTCTTC. Protein sequence: CSAEGYLAGGEQFF.

V is TRBV12-5 and J is TRBJ2-1; D unresolved. V lost 1 base, J lost 5 bases, and 6 bases lay in between. The CDR3 sequence is 13 residues long. Germline-derived CDR1 and CDR2 are LGHNT and FRNRAP. CDR3 protein: CASGLAMNNEQFF. In nucleotides, the CDR3 is TGTGCTAGTGGTTTGGCGATGAACAATGAGCAGTTCTTC.

Many counts were recorded for this clonotype. V and J are TRBV9 and TRBJ1-1; D is perhaps TRBD1 (5 bases). With 4 bases removed from V and 1 base from J, the gap between germline ends came to 11 bases. This CDR3 region has 14 residues. Per the germline V gene, CDR1 is SGDLS and CDR2 is YYNGEE. The CDR3 region is CASSNGGSNTEAFF. In DNA form, the CDR3 reads TGTGCCAGCAGCAACGGGGGTTCGAACACTGAAGCTTTCTTT.

V is TRBV6-1 and J is TRBJ1-2; D may be TRBD1 (5 bases). V lost 8 bases and J 3 bases, leaving 13 bases between the germline ends. Germline CDR1 reads MNHNS; CDR2 reads SASEGT. CDR3 length: 13 residues. This chain's CDR3 is CASGEQAYYGYTF. The CDR3 DNA reads TGTGCCAGCGGGGAACAGGCCTACTATGGCTACACCTTC.

This clonotype has a handful of counts. The chain carries TRBV24-1 and TRBJ1-1; D is possibly TRBD1 (6 bases). Between the trimmed V and J ends, which lost 4 bases and 5 bases, there was a span of 10 bases. CDR1 is KGHDR, CDR2 SFDVKD, per germline. The CDR3 has 13 residues. This CDR3 reads CATSEAGDTEAFF. CDR3 coding DNA: TGTGCCACCAGTGAAGCAGGGGATACTGAAGCTTTCTTT.

The chain joins TRBV12-5 to TRBJ1-1; D unresolved. The CDR3 spans 12 residues. Per the germline V gene, CDR1 is LGHNT and CDR2 is FRNRAP. V lost 6 bases, J lost 5 bases, and 10 bases lay in between. CDR3: CASGGARTEAFF. The CDR3 nucleotides read TGTGCTAGTGGGGGCGCGAGGACTGAAGCTTTCTTT.

V and J are TRBV29-1 and TRBJ2-3; the match to TRBD1 covers 8 bases. Trimming removed 7 bases from V and 3 bases from J; junction bases left unmatched: 12. The CDR3 has 15 amino acids. Germline V lookup: CDR1 SQVTM, CDR2 ANQGSEA. The CDR3: CSETDREKGTDTQYF. The CDR3 bases are TGCAGCGAAACGGACAGGGAAAAAGGAACAGATACGCAGTATTTT.

In this sample, this clonotype turned up many times. This chain uses TRBV2 with TRBJ2-3; the D is unclear. Germline CDR1 reads SNHLY; CDR2 reads FYNNEI. The CDR3 covers 12 residues. Trimming pared 2 bases from V and 4 bases from J, leaving 4 bases between. CDR3 amino acids: CASSEYPDTQYF. DNA for the CDR3: TGTGCCAGCAGTGAATACCCAGATACGCAGTATTTT. Filled out from reference TRBV2 and TRBJ2-3, the complete variable domain reads EPEVTQTPSHQVTQMGQEVILRCVPISNHLYFYWYRQILGQKVEFLVSFYNNEISEKSEIFDDQFSVERPDGSNFTLKIRSTKLEDSAMYFCASSEYPDTQYFGPGTRLTVL.

This clonotype occurred many times. The J gene is TRBJ2-1, the V gene TRBV28; D is possibly TRBD1 (6 bases). V was trimmed by 8 bases and J by 4 bases, leaving 12 bases between them. The germline V gene has CDR1 MDHEN and CDR2 SYDVKM. CDR3 size: 13 residues. The CDR3 DNA reads as TGTGCCAGCGCCGACAGGAATTACAATGAGCAGTTCTTC. It translates to CASADRNYNEQFF.

Points on this clonotype: Germline is not matched at one junction end, which may reflect a read error. The rearrangement joins TRBV20-1 to TRBJ1-2, with 7 bases identical to TRBD1. Per the germline V gene, CDR1 is DFQATT and CDR2 is SNEGSKA (reference sequence). The CDR3 sequence is 15 residues long. DNA for the CDR3: TGCAGTGCTAGAGATATAGACAGGGCGGGCTATGGCTACAACTTC. Its translation is CSARDIDRAGYGYNF.

This clonotype was detected ten times or more. V gene TRBV7-2 combines with J gene TRBJ2-3; D ambiguous. CDR1 and CDR2 (germline): SGHTA, FQGNSA. The CDR3 covers 12 residues. The germline V and J ends were trimmed by 5 bases and 6 bases, with 9 bases remaining between them. Here the CDR3 DNA reads TGTGCCAGCAGCCCCATGGGGGATACGCAGTATTTT. It yields the protein CASSPMGDTQYF.

The rearrangement links TRBV20-1 to TRBJ2-7; D is unresolved. The germline V gene encodes CDR1 DFQATT and CDR2 SNEGSKA (reference sequence). The V gene lost 5 bases and the J gene lost 1 base, with 9 bases spanning the gap. The CDR3 is 12 residues long. CDR3 in DNA: TGCAGTGCTCGTTTCATTTCCTACGAGCAGTACTTC. It encodes CSARFISYEQYF.

This rearrangement joins TRBV6-1 to TRBJ2-7; D remains ambiguous. This CDR3 comprises 15 residues. V was shortened by 3 bases and J by 6 bases, with 18 bases between the two germline ends. CDR1 and CDR2 from the germline V gene are MNHNS and SASEGT. This CDR3 is CASSDGHHPTFEQYF. The DNA of the CDR3 is TGTGCCAGCAGTGATGGGCACCACCCGACCTTCGAGCAGTACTTC.

This clonotype was recorded a few times. The chain uses TRBV2 and TRBJ2-7; D unresolved. The length of the CDR3 is 15 residues. The ends were cut back, 1 base at V and 2 bases at J, with 12 bases in the middle. Germline V lookup: CDR1 SNHLY, CDR2 FYNNEI. CDR3 sequence: CASSEGPAQTYEQYF. CDR3 coding DNA: TGTGCCAGCAGTGAAGGCCCCGCCCAAACCTACGAGCAGTACTTC.

This clonotype has a count of ten or more. V gene TRBV6-1 combines with J gene TRBJ1-1, with a possible D match to TRBD1 (6 bases). Germline CDR1 MNHNS, CDR2 SASEGT. The V end lost 0 bases, the J end lost 5 bases, and 10 bases lay between the germline ends. The CDR3 spans 14 residues. The CDR3 loop reads CASSEARGVTEAFF. DNA of the CDR3: TGTGCCAGCAGTGAAGCTAGGGGGGTAACTGAAGCTTTCTTT.

The chain couples TRBV2 to TRBJ1-2; the match to TRBD1 covers 7 bases. The CDR3 extends over 13 amino acids. J was trimmed by 4 bases and V by 6 bases; bases with no gene match: 5. Germline CDR1 SNHLY, CDR2 FYNNEI. CDR3 nucleotide sequence: TGTGCCAGCAGCCAACAGGGGAGCTATGGCTACACCTTC. This translates into CASSQQGSYGYTF.